What follows are 31 T cell receptor beta chains derived from one specimen sequenced in a study of blood T cells in healthy people across ages. Alongside a J-beta primer mix, a sample-barcoded 5' primer served in a second PCR lasting about 7 to 12 cycles. TCRdb reprocessed the 5' RACE reads with MiXCR, giving one entry per CDR3 protein. The table lists roughly 560,000 distinct CDR3 sequences, about 24% of them singletons. This sample was shared with a second study, whose subject was T cells of mothers and their children.

Sequenced: blood. Source of these receptors: a boy between 10 and 17 years old in good health.

The chain combines TRBV7-2 with TRBJ1-2; weak D call: TRBD1 (6 bases). Germline loops: CDR1 SGHTA, CDR2 FQGNSA. V lost 1 base and J 6 bases, leaving 12 bases between the germline ends. The CDR3 extends over 14 amino acids. The CDR3 loop reads CASSLVGGGDGYTF. The CDR3 coding sequence is TGTGCCAGCAGCTTAGTAGGTGGGGGCGATGGCTACACCTTC.

J is TRBJ1-4 and V is TRBV2, with D possibly TRBD1 on 5 matching bases. The germline V gene has CDR1 SNHLY and CDR2 FYNNEI. Trimming pared 8 bases from V and 7 bases from J, leaving 20 bases between. The CDR3 spans 15 residues. For the CDR3, the DNA is TGTGCCAGCCTTCGGGAACCAGGGTTTAGTGAAAAACTGTTTTTT. Amino acid sequence: CASLREPGFSEKLFF.

This clonotype came up a few times. The DNA for the CDR3 is TGTGCCAGCAGCCAAAGTCAGCGGGGGGGCCGGGTGACCGGGGAGCTGTTTTTT. This gives the protein CASSQSQRGGRVTGELFF. The rearrangement links TRBV3-1 to TRBJ2-2; 10 bases match TRBD2. Per the germline V gene, CDR1 is LGHDT and CDR2 is YNNKEL (reference sequence). V shed 2 bases, J shed 5 bases, and the junction held 11 bases outside the gene matches. The CDR3 runs to 18 residues.

This clonotype was observed a few times. The chain couples TRBV27 to TRBJ1-1; D is perhaps TRBD1 (6 bases). V was trimmed by 4 bases and J by 1 base, leaving 13 bases between them. From germline, CDR1 is MNHEY and CDR2 SMNVEV (reference sequence). The length of the CDR3 is 15 residues. CDR3 region: CASSSPTTGNTEAFF. In DNA form, the CDR3 reads TGTGCCAGCAGTTCGCCTACGACAGGGAACACTGAAGCTTTCTTT.

This sequence joins TRBV5-6 and TRBJ2-1; D is possibly TRBD2 (5 bases). The tail of the sequence fits TRBJ2-7 better, so the J call may be wrong. Germline V gives CDR1 SGHDT, CDR2 YYEEEE. This CDR3 region has 14 residues. As DNA, the CDR3 is TGTGCCAGCAGCTTGGGCGGGCAGTTCTACGAGCAGTACTTC. It codes for CASSLGGQFYEQYF.

The chain joins TRBV5-6 to TRBJ2-3, with 11 bases identical to TRBD2. Looked up from germline, CDR1 is SGHDT and CDR2 is YYEEEE. J gave up 3 bases and V 2 bases, and 5 bases lay outside the gene matches. This CDR3 has 16 amino acids. The CDR3 coding sequence is TGTGCCAGCAGCTTAACTAGCGGGAGAAGGACAGATACGCAGTATTTT. Translating it yields CASSLTSGRRTDTQYF.

This clonotype turned up a few times. This chain uses TRBV9 with TRBJ2-5; the D is unclear. The DNA matches TRBJ2-7 better at its end, which makes the J call doubtful. There are 14 residues in the CDR3. Germline CDR1 is SGDLS and CDR2 is YYNGEE. The CDR3 nucleotides read TGTGCCAGCAGCGTAGCTCCCGGCAACTACGAGCAGTACTTC. As protein: CASSVAPGNYEQYF.

CDR3 coding DNA: TGTGCCAGTAGAGCGAACCCGCATGAGCAGTTCTTC. It encodes CASRANPHEQFF. The chain recombines TRBV19 with TRBJ2-1; the D is unclear. Trimming cost V 6 bases and J 8 bases, with 11 bases left between them. This CDR3 has 12 residues. CDR1 and CDR2 (germline): LNHDA, SQIVND (reference sequence).

V usage is TRBV21-1 and J usage is TRBJ2-5; TRBD1 was called by the table and not checked on the DNA. TRBV21-1 is a listed pseudogene. The CDR3 loop spans 17 amino acids. The DNA of the CDR3 is TGTGCCAGCAGCAAAGAGAATAGGGCAGGGACCCAAGAGACCCAGTACTTC. This encodes CASSKENRAGTQETQYF.

This clonotype was seen more than once but under ten times. This chain joins TRBV5-1 and TRBJ2-5; TRBD2 aligns across 11 bases. With 2 bases clipped from V and 5 bases from J, the junction kept 11 bases outside the gene matches. In germline, CDR1 is SGHRS, CDR2 YFSETQ. CDR3 size: 17 residues. The CDR3 nucleotides are TGCGCCAGCAGCTTAGGATTTAGCGGGGGGGCCGGTGAGACCCAGTACTTC. The encoded protein is CASSLGFSGGAGETQYF.

The chain uses TRBV6-2 or TRBV6-3 and TRBJ2-6; TRBD1 agrees at 7 bases. The germline CDR1 and CDR2 sequences are MNHEY and SVGEGT. This CDR3 is 16 amino acids long. With V trimmed by 6 bases and J by 4 bases, 9 bases remained unmatched. The CDR3 region has the DNA TGTGCCAGCAGCAAAATGACAGGGTACGGGGCCAACGTCCTGACTTTC. Translated: CASSKMTGYGANVLTF.

V and J are TRBV10-3 and TRBJ1-2; 10 bases align to TRBD1. Germline V gene data show CDR1 as ENHRY and CDR2 as SYGVKD. The CDR3 totals 14 residues. V trimming: 3 bases; J trimming: 6 bases; junction bases outside the gene matches: 4. The CDR3 DNA is TGTGCCATCAGTGACCCCGGGACAGGGGATGGCTACACCTTC. Translating it yields CAISDPGTGDGYTF.

The chain couples TRBV11-1 to TRBJ2-1; 8 bases are shared with TRBD2. The germline V gene encodes CDR1 SGHAT and CDR2 FQDESV (reference sequence). The CDR3 spans 13 residues. J gave up 15 bases and V 4 bases, and 11 bases lay outside the gene matches. This CDR3 is CASSCAGGKVWFF. As DNA, the CDR3 is TGTGCCAGCAGCTGCGCGGGGGGTAAAGTTTGGTTCTTC.

The V gene is TRBV6-1, the J gene TRBJ2-5; D possibly corresponds to TRBD2 (5 bases). The J call may be mistaken, given a closer DNA end match to TRBJ2-7. The CDR3 totals 16 residues. Germline V gene sequence: CDR1 MNHNS, CDR2 SASEGT. The DNA of the CDR3 is TGTGCCAGCAGCCCCCGAGGAGGATTAGGGAGATACGAGCAGTACTTC. This translates into CASSPRGGLGRYEQYF.

The chain is built from TRBV20-1 and TRBJ1-5, with D unclear. The CDR3 runs 11 residues. Per the germline V gene, CDR1 is DFQATT and CDR2 is SNEGSKA (reference sequence). The V end was cut by 1 base, the J end by 6 bases, with 4 bases between. The CDR3 DNA follows: TGCAGTGCTAGAGCCCTTCAGCCCCAGCATTTT. Encoded protein: CSARALQPQHF.

This clonotype has just a few counts. V and J are TRBV7-2 and TRBJ2-3; a weak D match, TRBD2 (6 bases). This CDR3 has 15 amino acids. V lost 3 bases and J 1 base, leaving 11 bases between the germline ends. Germline V lookup: CDR1 SGHTA, CDR2 FQGNSA. The CDR3 sequence: CASSLRGWGTDTQYF. In DNA, the CDR3 is TGTGCCAGCAGCTTGCGGGGCTGGGGCACAGATACGCAGTATTTT. The full variable domain, its missing parts supplied by reference TRBV7-2 and TRBJ2-3, is GAGVSQSPSNKVTEKGKDVELRCDPISGHTALYWYRQSLGQGLEFLIYFQGNSAPDKSGLPSDRFSAERTGGSVSTLTIQRTQQEDSAVYLCASSLRGWGTDTQYFGPGTRLTVL.

There are a few counts of this clonotype. The rearrangement joins TRBV20-1 to TRBJ1-2, with D possibly TRBD1 on 6 matching bases. The CDR3 loop spans 13 amino acids. Germline loops: CDR1 DFQATT, CDR2 SNEGSKA (reference sequence). The CDR3 bases are TGCAGCGCGTTGGGGGACACCAACTATGGCTACACCTTC. This encodes CSALGDTNYGYTF.

This clonotype was counted once. In DNA form, the CDR3 reads TGCAGTGGTGCAGGGGAAGAGACCCAGTACTTC. Translating it yields CSGAGEETQYF. The chain recombines TRBV20-1 with TRBJ2-5; maybe TRBD1 (6 bases). Germline loops: CDR1 DFQATT, CDR2 SNEGSKA (reference sequence). The CDR3 has 11 residues. V lost 7 bases to trimming and J lost 3 bases, with 9 bases between them.

The chain carries TRBV14 and TRBJ1-1; D unclear. V was clipped by 4 bases and J by 8 bases, with 14 bases between them. Germline CDR1 and CDR2: SGHDN and FVKESK. This CDR3 comprises 13 residues. CDR3 residues: CASSREVKMEAFF. The DNA for the CDR3 is TGTGCCAGCAGCCGGGAGGTGAAGATGGAAGCTTTCTTT.

J is TRBJ1-2 and V is TRBV6-2 or TRBV6-3; D not resolved. CDR3 length: 16 amino acids. V lost 5 bases to trimming and J lost 4 bases, with 20 bases between them. The germline V gene encodes CDR1 MNHEY and CDR2 SVGEGT. CDR3 in amino acids: CASSASRELVGYGYTF. CDR3 nucleotide sequence: TGTGCCAGCAGTGCGTCACGAGAGCTCGTTGGCTATGGCTACACCTTC.

The chain links TRBV6-5 to TRBJ2-7; D could derive from TRBD1 or TRBD2 (5 bases each). CDR3 length: 14 residues. Deletions cut 5 bases from V and 7 bases from J, with 18 bases between. Germline-derived CDR1 and CDR2 are MNHEY and SVGAGI. As DNA, the CDR3 is TGTGCCAGCAGTCGAGGGGTCGGGCCGGGTGAGCAGTACTTC. Residues: CASSRGVGPGEQYF.

V usage is TRBV30 and J usage is TRBJ2-4, with D tentatively TRBD1 (5 bases). This CDR3 has 16 residues. CDR1 GTSNPN and CDR2 SVGIG come from the germline V gene (reference sequence). Trimming removed 0 bases from V and 0 bases from J, with 12 bases in between. The CDR3 region has the DNA TGTGCCTGGAGTGTAGGGGCGGTTCCAGCCAAAAACATTCAGTACTTC. Residues: CAWSVGAVPAKNIQYF.

In its sample, this clonotype was seen a few times. The chain couples TRBV27 to TRBJ2-5; 8 bases are shared with TRBD2. The J call may be incorrect, as the DNA end agrees better with TRBJ2-1. Germline CDR1 and CDR2: MNHEY and SMNVEV (reference sequence). The CDR3 is made up of 16 amino acids. In nucleotides, the CDR3 is TGTGCCAGCACCTCGACCAAGGCCAGCGGGAGCTATGAGCAGTTCTTC. Translating it yields CASTSTKASGSYEQFF.

This clonotype has more than one count but fewer than ten. The chain carries TRBV12-3 or TRBV12-4 and TRBJ1-3; a weak D match, TRBD1 (5 bases). Trimming stripped 2 bases from V and 2 bases from J, with 13 bases between. The length of the CDR3 is 16 residues. This CDR3 reads CASSLQGALAGNTIYF. The CDR3 coding sequence is TGTGCCAGCAGTTTACAGGGTGCCTTAGCTGGAAACACCATATATTTT.

This clonotype came up a few times. The chain uses TRBV5-1 and TRBJ2-3; D is uncertain. The V and J ends lost 0 bases and 1 base respectively, with 9 bases between them. The germline V gene has CDR1 SGHRS and CDR2 YFSETQ. CDR3 length equals 15 residues. The CDR3 reads CASSLVAEGTDTQYF. The CDR3 DNA reads as TGCGCCAGCAGCTTGGTGGCAGAAGGCACAGATACGCAGTATTTT.

This clonotype turned up a few times. The chain joins TRBV4-3 to TRBJ2-7; 13 bases map to TRBD2. Looked up from germline, CDR1 is LGHNA and CDR2 is YSLEER. The CDR3 is made up of 17 amino acids. The V and J ends lost 0 bases and 2 bases, in that order; junction bases with no gene match: 4. This CDR3 is CASSQDFGTSGAYEQYF. The CDR3 DNA is TGCGCCAGCAGCCAAGACTTCGGGACTAGCGGGGCCTACGAGCAGTACTTC.

The chain employs TRBV20-1 and TRBJ2-5; D not certain. The DNA end is a closer match to TRBJ2-7, so the J assignment may be wrong. CDR1 and CDR2 from the germline V gene are DFQATT and SNEGSKA (reference sequence). The CDR3 sequence is 13 residues long. CDR3 loop: CSARDTVPYEQYF. In DNA, the CDR3 is TGCAGTGCTAGAGATACCGTCCCCTACGAGCAGTACTTC.

This sequence joins TRBV6-2 or TRBV6-3 and TRBJ2-5; TRBD1 might be the D (5 bases). CDR3 length: 13 amino acids. Per germline, CDR1 MNHEY and CDR2 SVGEGT. Trimming removed 6 bases at V and 2 bases at J, with 10 bases between. CDR3 sequence reads: CASRPAGQETQYF. The CDR3 DNA reads TGTGCCAGCAGGCCCGCAGGGCAAGAGACCCAGTACTTC.

The V and J genes are TRBV28 and TRBJ1-2, with D unresolved. The V gene's germline CDR1 is MDHEN and CDR2 SYDVKM. The CDR3 loop spans 15 amino acids. The V end lost 6 bases, the J end lost 8 bases, and 22 bases lay between the germline ends. The CDR3: CASRTRGGYPQGYTF. The CDR3 coding sequence is TGTGCCAGCAGAACCCGAGGCGGATATCCTCAAGGCTACACCTTC.

In this sample, this clonotype turned up a few times. The chain employs TRBV29-1 and TRBJ2-3; perhaps TRBD2 as D (6 bases). CDR3 length: 13 residues. V lost 7 bases, J lost 0 bases, and 11 bases lay in between. Germline V gene lookup returns CDR1 SQVTM and CDR2 ANQGSEA. CDR3 in DNA: TGCAGCGGGGACTTGGCTAGCACAGATACGCAGTATTTT. Translation: CSGDLASTDTQYF.

This chain uses TRBV28 with TRBJ2-1, with D unclear. Germline V CDR1 and CDR2: MDHEN, SYDVKM. This CDR3 is 15 amino acids long. Trimming cost V 1 base and J 6 bases, with 13 bases left between them. In nucleotides, the CDR3 is TGTGCCAGCAGTTTATCTTTCTCTCGGCTCAATGAGCAGTTCTTC. This gives the protein CASSLSFSRLNEQFF.